These T cell receptor beta chains were read from a single sample in a study of control samples from healthy donors and cancer patients. This table comes from immunoSEQ multiplex PCR, and its TCRdb copy is limited to in-frame clones, with some not included. The sample consists of approximately 60,000 clones, roughly 90% of them appearing once. Sequencing was performed on PBMCs. The receptors come from a man younger than 40 with colorectal cancer. Each CDR3 is given with its conserved first and last residue.

V: TRBV27
CDR3: CASSGAGETQYF

V: TRBV5-1
CDR3: CASSVGTAINEQFF

V: TRBV7-7
CDR3: CASSLDSGASYNEQFF

V: TRBV7-2
CDR3: CASSLVAGNYNEQFF

V: TRBV12-5
CDR3: CASGLVYRNTGELFF

V: TRBV4-1
CDR3: CASSQGSGYTF

V: TRBV5-1
CDR3: CASSFSGTGSYNSPLHF

V: TRBV15
CDR3: CATSIHRDGEQYF

V: TRBV7-8
CDR3: CASSQLTSVSTDTQYF

V: TRBV29-1
CDR3: CSVAYTYEQYF

V: TRBV14
CDR3: CASSPNADGRLGQYF

V: TRBV6-5
CDR3: CASSRTSGVYEQYF

V: TRBV27
CDR3: CASSLRLAGELFF

V: TRBV19
CDR3: CASRMGNEQFF

V: TRBV6-5
CDR3: CASSYSRVGASYGYTF

V: TRBV12-3/TRBV12-4
CDR3: CASNTRRRGLAFF

V: TRBV9
CDR3: CASSVDSTMAYTF

V: TRBV23-1
CDR3: CASSLVVVSAVMNTEAFF

V: TRBV12-5
CDR3: CASGMYSGNTIYF

V: TRBV11-2
CDR3: CASSPSGGAAGELFF

V: TRBV29-1
CDR3: CSVEVLGAGYGYTF

V: TRBV12-1
CDR3: CASSFGLAGDIKETQYF

V: TRBV11-2
CDR3: CASSFGGNYGYTF

V: TRBV30
CDR3: CAWNQGANEQFF

V: TRBV18
CDR3: CASSPRTANNYGYTF

V: TRBV5-8
CDR3: CASSPGTGTSNQPQHF

V: TRBV7-8
CDR3: CASSLQGLDVGYTF

V: TRBV12-3/TRBV12-4
CDR3: CASRGGGYTEAFF

V: TRBV7-2
CDR3: CASSPRGGGSNEQYF

V: TRBV7-2
CDR3: CASSPAGYEQYF

V: TRBV2
CDR3: CAILIRDSGRNTEAFF

V: TRBV7-9
CDR3: CASSLDGDTQYF

V: TRBV4-3
CDR3: CASSQRLAGSTDTQYF

V: TRBV6-5
CDR3: CASNQRQYTEAFF

V: TRBV7-8
CDR3: CASSRSTGVYQPQHF

V: TRBV18
CDR3: CASSPQGTTHYGYTF

V: TRBV30
CDR3: CAWSLANYGYTF

V: TRBV3-1/TRBV3-2
CDR3: CASSQDWGSGDFTDTQYF

V: TRBV11-2
CDR3: CASSFIVGETQYF

V: TRBV4-3
CDR3: CASSQDREQPQHF

V: TRBV5-4
CDR3: CASSSFTSGMTDTQYF

V: TRBV6-6
CDR3: CASSNRDPNEKLFF

V: TRBV4-1
CDR3: CASSQVTRNRTEAFF

V: TRBV18
CDR3: CASSPQTGESSTDTQYF

V: TRBV27
CDR3: CASSLGGVGEKLFF

V: TRBV4-2
CDR3: CASSQDPSGGYYEQYF

V: TRBV11-2
CDR3: CASSLLSGPTDTQYF